Presented here are 20 T cell receptor beta chains from one specimen sequenced in a study of spatial heterogeneity in lung cancer. TCRdb independently ran MiXCR on the 5' RACE reads; one entry per CDR3 protein. Seen here are roughly 17,000 distinct CDR3 sequences, about 20% observed once, and the top ten hold over 12%. Time point specified: sample taken at primary tumor resection. Material for sequencing was whole RNA from tumor, nontumor lung or frozen PBMC, left unsorted. This specimen was PBMCs, taken at surgery. These receptors were taken from a male donor with early-stage non-small cell lung cancer.

There are many counts of this clonotype. The V and J genes are TRBV11-2 and TRBJ1-1; D remains unclear. Germline-derived CDR1 and CDR2 are SGHAT and FQNNGV. This CDR3 contains 14 residues. V was trimmed by 4 bases and J by 1 base, leaving 10 bases between them. Here the CDR3 reads CASSYSVGNTEAFF. In nucleotides, the CDR3 is TGTGCCAGCAGCTATAGCGTCGGGAACACTGAAGCTTTCTTT.

This clonotype appeared once. A single base separates this from a much larger clone, so it may be a read error. The CDR3, as DNA: TGTGCCAGCAGTTCTGGGAGGGGGGAGACAGATACGCAGTATTTT. Its translation: CASSSGRGETDTQYF. This sequence joins TRBV12-3 or TRBV12-4 and TRBJ2-3, with D tentatively TRBD2 (7 bases). Deletions cut 4 bases from V and 3 bases from J, with 14 bases between. This CDR3 spans 15 amino acids.

A few counts support this clonotype. This chain connects TRBV3-1 to TRBJ2-3; 9 nucleotides align to TRBD1. Trimming removed 4 bases from V and 2 bases from J; junction bases left unmatched: 13. The CDR3 totals 18 residues. From germline, CDR1 is LGHDT and CDR2 YNNKEL (reference sequence). CDR3 coding DNA: TGTGCCAGCAGCCGAGATCGGGACAGGGCAGGCCCCACAGATACGCAGTATTTT. Translation: CASSRDRDRAGPTDTQYF.

This clonotype was seen a handful of times. The chain couples TRBV4-1 to TRBJ1-6; 7 bases agree with TRBD1. The V gene end was trimmed by 0 bases and the J gene end by 4 bases; junction bases not matched to a gene: 3. The CDR3 is 16 amino acids. Germline V gene lookup returns CDR1 MGHRA and CDR2 YSYEKL. Here the CDR3 reads CASSQEWDRYNSPLHF. As DNA, the CDR3 is TGCGCCAGCAGCCAAGAATGGGACAGATATAATTCACCCCTCCACTTT.

The CDR3 DNA is TGTGCCAGCAGCTCCCACCCGGGGGCCGGTGACGCTTTCTTT. It yields the protein CASSSHPGAGDAFF. V gene TRBV9 combines with J gene TRBJ1-1, with TRBD1 as a possible D gene (6 bases). The V end was cut by 4 bases, the J end by 11 bases, with 21 bases between. The CDR3 runs to 14 residues. Germline-derived CDR1 and CDR2 are SGDLS and YYNGEE.

This clonotype was counted ten times or more. This chain joins TRBV7-6 and TRBJ2-7, with TRBD2 matching over 9 bases. There are 15 residues in the CDR3. V shed 3 bases and J 3 bases; nucleotides not matched to a gene: 6. CDR1 and CDR2 (germline): SGHVS, FNYEAQ. CDR3 protein: CASSLAGGDIYEQYF. The CDR3 DNA reads as TGTGCCAGCAGCTTGGCGGGGGGGGATATCTACGAGCAGTACTTC. Drawing the rest from reference TRBV7-6 and TRBJ2-7, the complete variable domain is GAGVSQSPRYKVTKRGQDVALRCDPISGHVSLYWYRQALGQGPEFLTYFNYEAQQDKSGLPNDRFSAERPEGSISTLTIQRTEQRDSAMYRCASSLAGGDIYEQYFGPGTRLTVT.

This clonotype was counted at least ten times. The chain carries TRBV11-2 and TRBJ2-7; TRBD1 agrees at 11 bases. This CDR3 comprises 16 residues. CDR1 SGHAT and CDR2 FQNNGV come from the germline V gene. V lost 1 base and J lost 4; bases outside the gene matches: 6. The DNA of the CDR3 is TGTGCCAGCAGCTTAGGGGGGACAGGGGGAAGGTACGAGCAGTACTTC. Translating gives CASSLGGTGGRYEQYF.

As concerns this clonotype: Given a much more abundant clone one base away, this may be a read error. The rearrangement uses TRBV5-1 and TRBJ2-6; tentatively, D is TRBD2 (5 bases). The V and J ends lost 7 bases and 0 bases respectively, with 14 bases between them. The germline V gene encodes CDR1 SGHRS and CDR2 YFSETQ. The CDR3 spans 16 residues. In DNA form, the CDR3 reads TGCGCCAGCGGTGTGAGGGCGATCTCTGGGGCCAACGTCCTGACTTTC. It codes for CASGVRAISGANVLTF.

This chain connects TRBV6-6 to TRBJ1-1; perhaps TRBD1 as D (5 bases). Germline V gene lookup returns CDR1 MNHNY and CDR2 SVGAGI (reference sequence). The CDR3 has 16 residues. V was cut by 4 bases and J by 4 bases, with 19 bases left in between. The CDR3 DNA sequence: TGTGCCAGCAGTTCCCCGACAGCCACTGGAGTCACTGAAGCTTTCTTT. Its translation: CASSSPTATGVTEAFF.

This clonotype is judged medium-sized (0.01 to 0.1%). V is TRBV7-2 and J is TRBJ1-1, with D unresolved. The CDR3 covers 12 residues. V dropped 5 bases and J dropped 7 bases, with 11 bases sitting between them. Germline CDR1 and CDR2: SGHTA and FQGNSA. This CDR3 is CASSVKKGEAFF. The CDR3 DNA follows: TGTGCCAGCAGCGTCAAAAAGGGTGAAGCTTTCTTT.

This clonotype was seen at least ten times. The rearrangement links TRBV30 to TRBJ1-1; the match to TRBD1 covers 7 bases. This CDR3 is 16 amino acids long. Germline CDR1 GTSNPN, CDR2 SVGIG (reference sequence). The ends lost 1 base at V and 6 bases at J; junction bases unmatched: 14. The CDR3 nucleotides read TGTGCCTGGAGTGAAGTGTACAGGGGTCCCGAGTCTGAAGCTTTCTTT. Its translation is CAWSEVYRGPESEAFF.

The rearrangement links TRBV3-1 to TRBJ2-3; D may be TRBD1 or TRBD2 (5 bases each). The germline CDR1 and CDR2 sequences are LGHDT and YNNKEL (reference sequence). CDR3 size: 16 residues. V lost 1 base to trimming and J lost 4 bases, with 15 bases between them. CDR3: CASSQGRGSVPDTQYF. The CDR3 bases are TGTGCCAGCAGCCAAGGAAGGGGTAGCGTCCCAGATACGCAGTATTTT.

This chain joins TRBV7-2 and TRBJ2-7; TRBD1 agrees at 8 bases. The ends lost 5 bases at V and 4 bases at J; junction bases unmatched: 10. Germline V gene sequence: CDR1 SGHTA, CDR2 FQGNSA. This CDR3 has 15 amino acids. In nucleotides, the CDR3 is TGTGCCAGCAGCCTGGCGCCGGACAGGGTTTACGAGCAGTACTTC. Encoded protein: CASSLAPDRVYEQYF.

The chain couples TRBV6-5 to TRBJ2-2; D gene ambiguous. In germline, CDR1 is MNHEY, CDR2 SVGAGI. V was shortened by 2 bases and J by 0 bases, with 7 bases between the two germline ends. The CDR3 loop spans 15 amino acids. The CDR3 DNA follows: TGTGCCAGCAGTTACCAGACCGCGAACACCGGGGAGCTGTTTTTT. It codes for CASSYQTANTGELFF.

This clonotype was counted many times. The J gene is TRBJ2-5, the V gene TRBV6-5, with TRBD1 matching over 7 bases. This CDR3 comprises 12 residues. Germline assignment: CDR1 MNHEY and CDR2 SVGAGI. Germline trimming cut 5 bases from V and 7 bases from J; bases unmatched to any gene: 4. The CDR3 DNA sequence: TGTGCCAGCAGTGGGGACAGCAGGACCCAGTACTTC. Translation gives CASSGDSRTQYF.

The sample holds many counts of this clonotype. V usage is TRBV6-5 and J usage is TRBJ2-1; TRBD1 matches at 9 bases. CDR3 length equals 15 residues. The V and J ends lost 0 bases and 4 bases, in that order; junction bases with no gene match: 1. The germline V gene has CDR1 MNHEY and CDR2 SVGAGI. Here the CDR3 DNA reads TGTGCCAGCAGTTACTCGGGACAGGGTTACAATGAGCAGTTCTTC. It is translated as CASSYSGQGYNEQFF.

The chain has TRBV7-2 and TRBJ2-1; 10 positions match TRBD2. Per germline, CDR1 SGHTA and CDR2 FQGNSA. The CDR3 length is 16 residues. Losses at the gene ends were 5 bases for V and 6 bases for J; bases not matched to a gene: 10. CDR3 in amino acids: CASSPSASGGTNEQFF. CDR3 nucleotide sequence: TGTGCCAGCAGCCCTAGCGCTAGCGGGGGAACCAATGAGCAGTTCTTC.

This clonotype was observed a few times. V and J are TRBV3-1 and TRBJ2-5, with 8 bases aligning to TRBD1. The CDR3 contains 14 residues. J was trimmed by 6 bases and V by 6 bases; bases with no gene match: 9. Germline lookup yields CDR1 LGHDT and CDR2 YNNKEL (reference sequence). The CDR3 DNA is TGTGCCAGCAGGAGGACAGGGCGGTCACAGACCCAGTACTTC. This encodes CASRRTGRSQTQYF.

This clonotype was counted at least ten times. The chain has TRBV29-1 and TRBJ2-3, with 7 bases aligning to TRBD2. The V gene end was trimmed by 5 bases and the J gene end by 2 bases; junction bases not matched to a gene: 13. The CDR3 length is 16 residues. CDR1 SQVTM and CDR2 ANQGSEA come from the germline V gene. Here the CDR3 reads CSVKSYGGGSTDTQYF. DNA of the CDR3: TGCAGCGTTAAATCATATGGCGGGGGATCCACAGATACGCAGTATTTT.

This clonotype appeared once. The chain carries TRBV29-1 and TRBJ1-2; 9 positions agree with TRBD1. The J segment lost 3 bases and the V segment lost 1 base, leaving 6 bases of the junction unmatched. Germline CDR1 and CDR2: SQVTM and ANQGSEA. CDR3 length equals 15 residues. Here the CDR3 DNA reads TGCAGCGTTGAAGCCCCGGGACAGGGCCACTATGGCTACACCTTC. Translated, it gives CSVEAPGQGHYGYTF.